This T cell receptor beta chain was profiled in a study of T cell changes during pregnancy in multiple sclerosis (dated by TCRdb to between 2018 and 2021). With regard to the full study: The study looked at changes in the T cell repertoire across pregnancy in women with multiple sclerosis.

At the junction V is shortened by 4 bases and J by 1 base; bases outside the gene matches: 25. CDR1 and CDR2 are drawn from the germline V gene: LGHNA, YNFKEQ. Taken from cysteine to phenylalanine, the CDR3 has 22 residues. Of all the DNA, just the CDR3 is kept, 66 bases in frame from base 1. The library was produced with the immunoSEQ multiplex PCR assay. Sourced from immuneACCESS, this table was stored by TCRdb with only in-frame sequences that have V and J called. A share of the clones is absent; for the studies checked, an unresolved V gene accounts for under half, and the remainder has no known explanation. Present in this sample are tens of thousands of clones, 90% to 95% of which were seen just once. Clones ranked in the top ten supply under 3% of the sample. This clone was detected once. Its antigen is currently not known. The sample holds no much larger clone one base away, and base qualities are not on file.

The sequenced sample was peripheral blood, obtained in the first trimester of pregnancy. The rearranged chain carries TRBV4-2 and TRBJ1-1, and 9 bases in between align with TRBD1. The sequence was obtained from a female donor with multiple sclerosis, enrolled in a pregnancy study. CDR3 reads: CASSLVVGTGSTFQKANTEAFF. The DNA sequence is as follows: TGTGCCAGCAGCCTAGTCGTAGGGACAGGGAGTACATTTCAGAAAGCGAACACTGAAGCTTTCTTT.